The 22 T cell receptor beta chains given below trace back to one sample, sequenced in a study of CD8 T cells in ankylosing spondylitis. TCRdb re-called the 5' RACE reads through MiXCR, storing one row per CDR3 protein. Here the sample spans approximately 350,000 distinct CDR3 sequences, around 20% being singletons. The specimen sequenced was blood, either unsorted or a sorted T cell fraction (not recorded which). These receptors were collected from a male donor with ankylosing spondylitis or in good health (not recorded which).

V gene TRBV14 combines with J gene TRBJ2-2, with 7 positions matching TRBD2. Germline lookup yields CDR1 SGHDN and CDR2 FVKESK. The J segment lost 4 bases and the V segment lost 4 bases, leaving 3 bases of the junction unmatched. There are 14 residues in the CDR3. The CDR3 bases are TGTGCCAGCAGCCGCCCGGGGGGCACCGGGGAGCTGTTTTTT. Its translation: CASSRPGGTGELFF.

This chain connects TRBV5-1 to TRBJ2-1, with 9 bases that match TRBD1. CDR3 length: 14 residues. The J segment lost 9 bases and the V segment lost 4 bases, leaving 8 bases of the junction unmatched. The V gene's germline CDR1 is SGHRS and CDR2 YFSETQ. The CDR3 coding sequence is TGCGCCAGCAGCGGGGGGGACAGGGTTGCTGAGCAGTTCTTC. The encoded protein is CASSGGDRVAEQFF.

This clonotype appeared many times. This chain joins TRBV9 and TRBJ2-5; unclear D gene. The length of the CDR3 is 13 residues. The ends were cut back, 7 bases at V and 1 base at J, with 11 bases in the middle. In germline, CDR1 is SGDLS, CDR2 YYNGEE. CDR3 nucleotides: TGTGCCAGCTTAAGCAAACGCCAAGAGACCCAGTACTTC. Amino acid sequence: CASLSKRQETQYF.

This clonotype came up a few times. The chain couples TRBV29-1 to TRBJ2-5, with TRBD2 matching 7 bases. CDR3 length equals 12 residues. The germline CDR1 and CDR2 sequences are SQVTM and ANQGSEA. V was pared by 6 bases and J by 5 bases, with 6 bases of the junction left unmatched. CDR3 coding DNA: TGCAGCGTCAGGGCCGGGGGGGAGACCCAGTACTTC. Protein product: CSVRAGGETQYF.

CDR3 in amino acids: CASSESLVSYEQYF. The DNA of the CDR3 is TGTGCCAGCAGTGAGTCCCTGGTCTCCTACGAGCAGTACTTC. The gene calls are TRBV6-1 and TRBJ2-7; no clear D. The CDR3 is 14 residues long. The germline V gene encodes CDR1 MNHNS and CDR2 SASEGT. Trimming removed 3 bases from V and 0 bases from J, with 9 bases in between.

The chain has TRBV7-7 and TRBJ2-1, with a weak D call TRBD2 (7 bases). With 5 bases removed from V and 6 bases from J, the gap between germline ends came to 14 bases. CDR1 SSHAT and CDR2 FNYEAQ come from the germline V gene (reference sequence). The CDR3 runs to 14 residues. This CDR3 is CASSPYAGANEQFF. The CDR3 bases are TGTGCCAGCAGCCCCTATGCGGGGGCCAATGAGCAGTTCTTC.

The chain is built from TRBV7-8 and TRBJ1-5, with 12 bases identical to TRBD1. From germline, CDR1 is SGHVS and CDR2 FQNEAQ. V shed 5 bases and J 7 bases; nucleotides not matched to a gene: 3. This CDR3 has 14 amino acids. In DNA, the CDR3 is TGTGCCAGCAGCAAGGGGACAGGGGGCCAGCCCCAGCATTTT. Protein: CASSKGTGGQPQHF.

A few counts support this clonotype. V and J are TRBV12-3 or TRBV12-4 and TRBJ1-1; TRBD1 aligns across 7 bases. The CDR3 totals 13 residues. V lost 4 bases to trimming and J lost 9 bases; unmatched junction nucleotides: 8. CDR3: CASSSGTAMKAFF. The CDR3 coding sequence is TGTGCCAGCAGTTCCGGGACAGCCATGAAAGCTTTCTTT.

The chain employs TRBV27 and TRBJ2-7; 8 nucleotides agree with TRBD1. This CDR3 is built from 15 residues. The germline V gene has CDR1 MNHEY and CDR2 SMNVEV (reference sequence). The trim removed 0 bases at V and 4 bases at J, leaving 5 bases unmatched. CDR3 amino acids: CASSLSGWTGYEQYF. For the CDR3, the DNA is TGTGCCAGCAGTTTATCGGGTTGGACAGGGTACGAGCAGTACTTC.

This clonotype was detected a few times. The chain combines TRBV20-1 with TRBJ2-7; perhaps TRBD1 as D (6 bases). The CDR3 has 11 residues. With 1 base removed from V and 7 bases from J, the gap between germline ends came to 8 bases. Germline CDR1 and CDR2: DFQATT and SNEGSKA (reference sequence). This chain's CDR3 is CSARGGLEQYF. The CDR3 DNA reads TGCAGTGCTAGAGGGGGGCTAGAGCAGTACTTC.

This chain joins TRBV12-3 or TRBV12-4 and TRBJ2-1, with a weak D call TRBD2 (6 bases). V lost 1 base, J lost 10 bases, and 11 bases lay in between. The CDR3 runs to 13 residues. The CDR3 coding sequence is TGTGCCAGCAGTTTAGGGACTATAAAAGAGCAGTTCTTC. Encoded protein: CASSLGTIKEQFF.

This clonotype was seen a handful of times. V gene TRBV27 combines with J gene TRBJ2-1; no definite D call. The V gene lost 4 bases and the J gene lost 3 bases, with 10 bases spanning the gap. CDR3 length equals 14 residues. The germline CDR1 and CDR2 sequences are MNHEY and SMNVEV (reference sequence). The CDR3 sequence is CASSSAHNYNEQFF. For the CDR3, the DNA is TGTGCCAGCAGTTCTGCCCATAACTACAATGAGCAGTTCTTC.

The sample holds a few counts of this clonotype. The rearrangement uses TRBV6-2 or TRBV6-3 and TRBJ2-5, with TRBD2 as a possible D gene (6 bases). V lost 8 bases to trimming and J lost 2 bases, with 12 bases between them. The CDR3 is made up of 13 amino acids. Germline CDR1 and CDR2: MNHEY and SVGEGT. The CDR3 region is CASGGLGQETQYF. In nucleotides, the CDR3 is TGTGCCAGCGGGGGACTTGGACAAGAGACCCAGTACTTC.

In its sample, this clonotype was seen a few times. V gene TRBV27 combines with J gene TRBJ2-7; either TRBD1 or TRBD2 may fit D (5 bases each). Germline lookup yields CDR1 MNHEY and CDR2 SMNVEV (reference sequence). The CDR3 runs 13 residues. V lost 8 bases and J lost 7, with 18 bases in between. The CDR3 nucleotides are TGTGCCAGCCTGGACACATTGTCGGGGGAGCAGTACTTC. Its translation is CASLDTLSGEQYF.

CDR3 bases: TGCAGCGTTGTCAAAGGACAGGGGTTCTACGAGCAGTACTTC. It encodes CSVVKGQGFYEQYF. The chain uses TRBV29-1 and TRBJ2-7; 9 bases align to TRBD1. CDR3 length: 14 residues. Germline trimming cut 4 bases from V and 3 bases from J; bases unmatched to any gene: 7. The V gene's germline CDR1 is SQVTM and CDR2 ANQGSEA.

This chain joins TRBV5-1 and TRBJ1-1; possible D gene TRBD1, 5 bases. Trimming took 5 bases from V and 3 from J, leaving 14 bases between them. The CDR3 spans 14 residues. Germline V gene sequence: CDR1 SGHRS, CDR2 YFSETQ. As DNA, the CDR3 is TGCGCCAGCAGGCACGACAGCTACGACACTGAAGCTTTCTTT. Encoded protein: CASRHDSYDTEAFF.

The chain combines TRBV27 with TRBJ1-4; maybe TRBD1 (5 bases). This CDR3 contains 15 residues. Germline loops: CDR1 MNHEY, CDR2 SMNVEV (reference sequence). V was trimmed by 5 bases and J by 7 bases, leaving 17 bases between them. CDR3 bases: TGTGCCAGCAGTGCGCGAGACAGAGAACGTGAAAAACTGTTTTTT. This translates into CASSARDREREKLFF.

This clonotype has just a few counts. This chain uses TRBV12-3 or TRBV12-4 with TRBJ2-7, with 10 bases identical to TRBD1. The V and J ends lost 6 bases and 4 bases, in that order; junction bases with no gene match: 6. The CDR3 is 14 residues long. The CDR3 DNA reads TGTGCCAGCAGCCCCGAGGGACAGGGGTACGAGCAGTACTTC. This translates into CASSPEGQGYEQYF.

This clonotype appeared a few times. The chain carries TRBV3-1 and TRBJ2-3, with D perhaps assigned TRBD1 or TRBD2 (5 bases each). Germline lookup yields CDR1 LGHDT and CDR2 YNNKEL (reference sequence). V dropped 0 bases and J dropped 6 bases, with 16 bases sitting between them. CDR3 length: 16 residues. CDR3 sequence: CASSQDPGPIRDTQYF. The CDR3 bases are TGTGCCAGCAGCCAAGATCCGGGACCCATAAGGGATACGCAGTATTTT.

This clonotype has more than one count but fewer than ten. The chain links TRBV15 to TRBJ2-1; unclear D gene. Trimming shortened V by 0 bases and J by 9 bases, and 15 bases separated the two germline ends. Germline-derived CDR1 and CDR2 are LNHNV and YYDKDF (reference sequence). The CDR3 runs to 15 residues. In nucleotides, the CDR3 is TGTGCCACCAGCAGAGATCGGGCCGTAGGCACTGAGCAGTTCTTC. Amino acids: CATSRDRAVGTEQFF.

The V and J genes are TRBV12-3 or TRBV12-4 and TRBJ1-1, with D possibly matching TRBD1 (6 bases). The CDR3 length is 12 residues. V was cut by 7 bases and J by 3 bases, with 9 bases left in between. As DNA, the CDR3 is TGTGCCAGCAAAACAGGGTACACTGAAGCTTTCTTT. Translated, it gives CASKTGYTEAFF.

The chain recombines TRBV5-1 with TRBJ2-7; D may correspond to TRBD1 or TRBD2 (5 bases each). V dropped 4 bases and J dropped 3 bases, with 14 bases sitting between them. CDR1 is SGHRS and CDR2 is YFSETQ in the germline V gene. There are 14 residues in the CDR3. CDR3 bases: TGCGCCAGCAGCGGACCTAGCCAGGGCTACGAGCAGTACTTC. Amino acid sequence: CASSGPSQGYEQYF.